The 23 T cell receptor beta chains reported below all come from one sample, sequenced in a study of blood T cell repertoires in COVID-19. The data were produced by immunoSEQ multiplex PCR, yet TCRdb's version contains in-frame clones alone and is incomplete. The sample includes 300,000 or so clones, about 87% of them seen just once. The sample comprised peripheral blood. These receptors were collected from a woman in her 30s who had recovered from COVID-19.

The chain links TRBV19 to TRBJ1-1, with 8 bases identical to TRBD1. The ends lost 6 bases at V and 1 base at J; junction bases unmatched: 7. There are 15 residues in the CDR3. The V gene's germline CDR1 is LNHDA and CDR2 SQIVND (reference sequence). The CDR3 reads CASRPNRGANTEAFF. CDR3 DNA sequence: TGTGCCAGTAGACCAAACAGGGGGGCGAACACTGAAGCTTTCTTT. Looking up the rest from reference TRBV19 and TRBJ1-1 gives the full variable domain: DGGITQSPKYLFRKEGQNVTLSCEQNLNHDAMYWYRQDPGQGLRLIYYSQIVNDFQKGDIAEGYSVSREKKESFPLTVTSAQKNPTAFYLCASRPNRGANTEAFFGQGTRLTVV.

This chain connects TRBV15 to TRBJ1-4; D not certain. Trimming shortened V by 1 base and J by 14 bases, and 20 bases separated the two germline ends. Per germline, CDR1 LNHNV and CDR2 YYDKDF (reference sequence). This CDR3 region has 15 residues. For the CDR3, the DNA is TGTGCCACCAGCAGAGTTACCCGGCCCGCGACGGGTCTGTTTTTT. Its protein product is CATSRVTRPATGLFF. Full variable domain (missing parts from reference TRBV15 and TRBJ1-4): DAMVIQNPRYQVTQFGKPVTLSCSQTLNHNVMYWYQQKSSQAPKLLFHYYDKDFNNEADTPDNFQSRRPNTSFCFLDIRSPGLGDTAMYLCATSRVTRPATGLFFGSGTQLSVL.

This chain joins TRBV7-2 and TRBJ1-6, with 7 nucleotides matching TRBD1. V trimming: 4 bases; J trimming: 6 bases; junction bases outside the gene matches: 6. Germline V gene data show CDR1 as SGHTA and CDR2 as FQGNSA. The CDR3 is 15 amino acids. The CDR3 DNA follows: TGTGCCAGCAGCTCAGACAGGGCCATTAATTCACCCCTCCACTTT. As protein: CASSSDRAINSPLHF.

In this sample, this clone turned up once. CDR3 amino acids: CASSAYGAGANVLTF. DNA for the CDR3: TGTGCCAGCAGCGCATACGGGGCTGGGGCCAACGTCCTGACTTTC. The chain links TRBV6-5 to TRBJ2-6, with a weak D call TRBD2 (5 bases). With 6 bases removed from V and 2 bases from J, the gap between germline ends came to 11 bases. Germline CDR1 MNHEY, CDR2 SVGAGI. This CDR3 region has 15 residues.

The chain carries TRBV20-1 and TRBJ1-5; D gene ambiguous. The CDR3 sequence is 13 residues long. Deletions cut 6 bases from V and 0 bases from J, with 9 bases between. Germline V gives CDR1 DFQATT, CDR2 SNEGSKA (reference sequence). The DNA of the CDR3 is TGCAGTGCCAGTCTCAGTAGCAATCAGCCCCAGCATTTT. This encodes CSASLSSNQPQHF.

The DNA of the CDR3 is TGTGCCACCATTATTTCAGTCACCGGGGAGCTGTTTTTT. This gives the protein CATIISVTGELFF. The rearrangement uses TRBV24-1 and TRBJ2-2; D ambiguous. The CDR3 has 13 amino acids. Germline V gene lookup returns CDR1 KGHDR and CDR2 SFDVKD. Trimming removed 8 bases from V and 4 bases from J, with 10 bases in between.

The chain employs TRBV19 and TRBJ2-1; D gene uncertain. The germline V and J ends were trimmed by 1 base and 0 bases, with 7 bases remaining between them. The CDR3 has 15 residues. The germline gives CDR1 LNHDA, CDR2 SQIVND (reference sequence). CDR3 sequence reads: CASSIAFSSYNEQFF. Here the CDR3 DNA reads TGTGCCAGTAGTATAGCCTTCAGCTCCTACAATGAGCAGTTCTTC. The variable domain in full, with the rest retrieved from reference TRBV19 and TRBJ2-1, is DGGITQSPKYLFRKEGQNVTLSCEQNLNHDAMYWYRQDPGQGLRLIYYSQIVNDFQKGDIAEGYSVSREKKESFPLTVTSAQKNPTAFYLCASSIAFSSYNEQFFGPGTRLTVL.

V is TRBV9 and J is TRBJ1-1; possible D gene TRBD1, 5 bases. V was shortened by 3 bases and J by 8 bases, with 14 bases between the two germline ends. The CDR3 is 13 amino acids. Germline loops: CDR1 SGDLS, CDR2 YYNGEE. The CDR3 loop is CASSAPGGGEAFF. CDR3 DNA sequence: TGTGCCAGCAGCGCCCCTGGGGGAGGGGAAGCTTTCTTT.

The chain carries TRBV5-1 and TRBJ2-7, with no clear D. The CDR3 extends over 14 amino acids. Trimming stripped 0 bases from V and 1 base from J, with 8 bases between. Germline loops: CDR1 SGHRS, CDR2 YFSETQ. For the CDR3, the DNA is TGCGCCAGCAGCTTGGGAAGCATTTCCTACGAGCAGTACTTC. Translation gives CASSLGSISYEQYF.

This chain uses TRBV3-1 (or the pseudogene TRBV3-2) with TRBJ2-7; 7 nucleotides match TRBD1. CDR1 and CDR2 from the germline V gene are LGHDT and YNNKEL (reference sequence). This CDR3 is built from 14 residues. V lost 4 bases, J lost 2 bases, and 5 bases stayed unmatched. The DNA for the CDR3 is TGTGCCAGCAGCCCGGGACAGCACCCCTACGAGCAGTACTTC. The encoded protein is CASSPGQHPYEQYF.

On this clone itself: Other DNA sequences in the same sample also yield this CDR3. This chain links TRBV28 with TRBJ2-3; D possibly corresponds to TRBD2 (6 bases). CDR3 length: 14 residues. V was clipped by 3 bases and J by 2 bases, with 9 bases between them. CDR1 and CDR2 (germline): MDHEN, SYDVKM. DNA for the CDR3: TGTGCCAGCAGTTTGACGGGGGACACAGATACGCAGTATTTT. It yields the protein CASSLTGDTDTQYF.

The rearrangement links TRBV7-3 to TRBJ2-1, with 7 bases identical to TRBD2. Germline values: CDR1 SGHTA, CDR2 FQGTGA. With 1 base clipped from V and 2 bases from J, the junction kept 2 bases outside the gene matches. This CDR3 spans 15 amino acids. The CDR3, as DNA: TGTGCCAGCAGCTTAAGGCTAGCGGCCTACAATGAGCAGTTCTTC. Translation: CASSLRLAAYNEQFF.

The chain couples TRBV20-1 to TRBJ2-7; TRBD1 agrees at 8 bases. The CDR3 has 15 residues. Per the germline V gene, CDR1 is DFQATT and CDR2 is SNEGSKA (reference sequence). J lost 2 bases, V lost 3 bases, and 9 bases had no gene match. Written as DNA, the CDR3 is TGCAGTGCTAGTAGGGGGGACAGGAGCACCTACGAGCAGTACTTC. Protein: CSASRGDRSTYEQYF.

The J gene is TRBJ2-5, the V gene TRBV9; 10 bases line up with TRBD1. The CDR3 consists of 14 residues. Looked up from germline, CDR1 is SGDLS and CDR2 is YYNGEE. Trimming took 4 bases from V and 2 from J; bases not matched to a gene: 2. The CDR3 DNA is TGTGCCAGCAGCCAGGACAGGGGGCAAGAGACCCAGTACTTC. Translation gives CASSQDRGQETQYF.

This chain connects TRBV11-1 to TRBJ2-7, with D tentatively TRBD1 (5 bases). CDR3 length: 12 residues. Germline CDR1 SGHAT, CDR2 FQDESV (reference sequence). With 5 bases removed from V and 3 bases from J, the gap between germline ends came to 8 bases. Here the CDR3 reads CASSGRGYEQYF. The CDR3 nucleotides read TGTGCCAGCAGCGGAAGGGGCTACGAGCAGTACTTC.

The V call is TRBV7-3, the J call TRBJ1-1, with a tentative D call TRBD1 (5 bases). The CDR3 covers 11 residues. Trimming removed 2 bases from V and 11 bases from J, with 9 bases in between. Germline CDR1 reads SGHTA; CDR2 reads FQGTGA. This CDR3 is CASSLSGDAFF. The CDR3, as DNA: TGTGCCAGCAGCTTATCGGGGGATGCTTTCTTT.

The sample holds a few counts of this clone. The J gene is TRBJ2-2, the V gene TRBV11-3; 8 bases align to TRBD1. Trimming cost V 5 bases and J 6 bases; bases outside gene matches: 5. The CDR3 has 14 residues. Germline CDR1 is SGHNT and CDR2 is YENEEA. Here the CDR3 reads CASSPGQAAGELFF. CDR3 DNA sequence: TGTGCCAGCAGCCCGGGACAGGCCGCCGGGGAGCTGTTTTTT.

This chain links TRBV24-1 with TRBJ2-2; TRBD1 aligns across 8 bases. With V trimmed by 1 base and J by 4 bases, 4 bases remained unmatched. This CDR3 region has 16 residues. CDR1 and CDR2 (germline): KGHDR, SFDVKD. This CDR3 is CATSDLRTGLTGELFF. CDR3 DNA: TGTGCCACCAGTGATTTAAGGACAGGGCTCACCGGGGAGCTGTTTTTT.

This chain uses TRBV4-3 with TRBJ2-1, with no clear D. Germline loops: CDR1 LGHNA, CDR2 YSLEER. The CDR3 covers 15 residues. Between the trimmed V and J ends, which lost 0 bases and 0 bases, there was a span of 6 bases. The CDR3 region has the DNA TGCGCCAGCAGCCAAGAATTGAGCTCCTACAATGAGCAGTTCTTC. As protein: CASSQELSSYNEQFF.

This sequence joins TRBV29-1 and TRBJ1-2; 8 bases line up with TRBD1. There are 11 residues in the CDR3. Germline trimming cut 7 bases from V and 4 bases from J; bases unmatched to any gene: 2. CDR1 is SQVTM, CDR2 ANQGSEA, per germline. The CDR3 loop is CSAGQGYGYTF. In DNA form, the CDR3 reads TGCAGCGCTGGACAGGGCTATGGCTACACCTTC.

The CDR3 spells CATGTSGNEQYF. CDR3 bases: TGTGCCACAGGGACTAGCGGGAACGAGCAGTACTTC. The chain recombines TRBV10-3 with TRBJ2-7; TRBD2 matches 13 bases. Trimming took 10 bases from V and 5 from J; bases not matched to a gene: 2. Germline CDR1 reads ENHRY; CDR2 reads SYGVKD. CDR3 length equals 12 residues.

The chain uses TRBV3-1 (or the pseudogene TRBV3-2) and TRBJ2-1; TRBD2 matches 12 bases. Germline V gene sequence: CDR1 LGHDT, CDR2 YNNKEL (reference sequence). The CDR3 has 15 amino acids. V gave up 2 bases and J gave up 7 bases; unmatched junction bases: 3. Here the CDR3 DNA reads TGTGCCAGCAGCCAACCTAGCGGGGGGGCGAATGAGCAGTTCTTC. This gives the protein CASSQPSGGANEQFF.

This rearrangement joins TRBV27 to TRBJ2-7; 7 bases align to TRBD2. CDR1 is MNHEY and CDR2 is SMNVEV in the germline V gene (reference sequence). V dropped 5 bases and J dropped 4; count of bases not matched to a gene: 11. The CDR3 has 15 amino acids. The DNA for the CDR3 is TGTGCCAGCAGTCTGGGAGGGACTGAGTTTTACGAGCAGTACTTC. Its translation is CASSLGGTEFYEQYF.